This is a list of T cell receptor beta chains from one sample in a study of response to subunit inactivated influenza vaccine. TCRdb recomputed calls from the RT-PCR reads with MiXCR, one row per CDR3 protein. The sample carries 150,000 or so distinct CDR3 sequences, 11% recorded once. Sequences were derived from non-naive T cells sorted from PBMCs, sampled roughly 47 days after vaccination. All receptors derive from a man aged 45-65 years who received an inactivated influenza vaccine. CDR3s include the opening cysteine and the closing phenylalanine or tryptophan. Fields, in order: D gene, J gene, V gene, clone size, CDR3 DNA, CDR3 protein. D genes are given only for firm matches. A row's size may be missing; if present it is once, few, many or a size class.

. | TRBJ2-3 | TRBV29-1 | many | TGCAGCGCGAATAATGGCGGGCTCACAGATACGCAGTATTTT | CSANNGGLTDTQYF
. | TRBJ1-1 | TRBV4-1 | . | TGCGCCAGCAGCCAGGCCCAAAGGGGTGAAGCTTTCTTT | CASSQAQRGEAFF
. | TRBJ2-2 | TRBV7-2 | many | TGTGCCAGCAGCTGGGGGGGCCCCCGGCCCGGGGAGCTGTTTTTT | CASSWGGPRPGELFF
TRBD1 | TRBJ1-1 | TRBV11-2 | few | TGTGCCAGCAGCCCCAGACAGGGGATGAACACTGAAGCTTTCTTT | CASSPRQGMNTEAFF
. | TRBJ2-5 | TRBV5-6 | . | TGTGCCAGCAGCTTTAGAGGTGGGGCGGTGGGGCAAGAGACCCAGTACTTC | CASSFRGGAVGQETQYF
. | TRBJ1-4 | TRBV5-1 | . | TGCGCCAGCAGCATCGGACATGGGGAAAGTGAAAAACTGTTTTTT | CASSIGHGESEKLFF
TRBD1 | TRBJ2-2 | TRBV12-3/TRBV12-4 | few | TGTGCCAGCAGCCCCACAGGGGGCTACACCGGGGAGCTGTTTTTT | CASSPTGGYTGELFF
. | TRBJ2-3 | TRBV5-5 | . | TGTGCCAGCAGCTCGAGATTAAGTGGCGGAGATACGCAGTATTTT | CASSSRLSGGDTQYF
. | TRBJ2-5 | TRBV6-5 | few | TGTGCCAGCAGTTACCAGAGACAGCGGAGGGAGACCCAGTACTTC | CASSYQRQRRETQYF
. | TRBJ1-4 | TRBV29-1 | few | TGCAGCGTTGGTAGGCCGGGTGAAAAACTGTTTTTT | CSVGRPGEKLFF
. | TRBJ1-1 | TRBV6-2/TRBV6-3 | . | TGTGCCATCGGCAGGTTGAACACTGAAGCTTTCTTT | CAIGRLNTEAFF
. | TRBJ2-5 | TRBV5-1 | . | TGCGCCAGCAGCTTGGGTATTAGCGTGTACCAAGAGACCCAGTACTTC | CASSLGISVYQETQYF
. | TRBJ2-1 | TRBV14 | . | TGTGCCAGCAGCCAAGAAAATCTGGGGGGGCGCCCCCTCAGCTCCTACAATGAGCAGTTCTTC | CASSQENLGGRPLSSYNEQFF
. | TRBJ2-3 | TRBV20-1 | many | TGCAGTCCACAGAGCGTTGACACGCAGTATTTT | CSPQSVDTQYF
TRBD1 | TRBJ2-5 | TRBV3-1 | few | TGTGCCAGCAGCCTAGAGGACAGGGTCGGAGAGACCCAGTACTTC | CASSLEDRVGETQYF
TRBD1 | TRBJ2-6 | TRBV18 | few | TGTGCCAGCTCACCCGGGACAGGGTCAGGGGCCAACGTCCTGACTTTC | CASSPGTGSGANVLTF
. | TRBJ1-2 | TRBV28 | . | TGTGCCAGCAGTTTGTTTGGGGCCGGCTACACCTTC | CASSLFGAGYTF
. | TRBJ2-2 | TRBV14 | few | TGTGCCAGCAGCCGCCAGTTGTCGAACACCGGGGAGCTGTTTTTT | CASSRQLSNTGELFF